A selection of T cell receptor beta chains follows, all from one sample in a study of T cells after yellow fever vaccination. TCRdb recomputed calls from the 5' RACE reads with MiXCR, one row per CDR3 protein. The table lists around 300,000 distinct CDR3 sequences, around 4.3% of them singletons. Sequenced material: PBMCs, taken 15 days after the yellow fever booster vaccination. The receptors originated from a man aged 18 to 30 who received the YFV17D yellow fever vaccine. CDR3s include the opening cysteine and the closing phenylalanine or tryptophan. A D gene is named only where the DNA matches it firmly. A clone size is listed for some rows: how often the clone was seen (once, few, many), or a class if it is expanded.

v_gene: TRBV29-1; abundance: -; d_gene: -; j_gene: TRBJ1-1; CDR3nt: TGCAGCGTTGCCGCCCAGCTGAACACTGAAGCTTTCTTT; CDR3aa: CSVAAQLNTEAFF
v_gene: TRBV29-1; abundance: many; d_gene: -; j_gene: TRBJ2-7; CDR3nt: TGCAGCGTTGCAGGGCAGGGCTACGAGCAGTACTTC; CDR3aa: CSVAGQGYEQYF
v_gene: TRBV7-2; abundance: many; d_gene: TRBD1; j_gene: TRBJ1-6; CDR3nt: TGTGCCAGCAGCTTCTTCCATGGACAGGGACCACCCCTCCACTTT; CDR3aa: CASSFFHGQGPPLHF
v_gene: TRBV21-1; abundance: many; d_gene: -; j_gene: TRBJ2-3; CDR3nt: TGTGCCAGCAGCATGCGAAGACTAGCGGGGGAAGTAGATACGCAGTATTTT; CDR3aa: CASSMRRLAGEVDTQYF
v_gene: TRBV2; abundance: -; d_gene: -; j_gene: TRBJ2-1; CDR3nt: TGTGCCAGCAGTGAAGCGTCGGAGCAGTTCTTC; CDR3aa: CASSEASEQFF
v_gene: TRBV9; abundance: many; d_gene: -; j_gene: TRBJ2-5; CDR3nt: TGTGCCAGCAGCGAGCACCACAGGAAGGGGGAGACCCAGTACTTC; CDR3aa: CASSEHHRKGETQYF
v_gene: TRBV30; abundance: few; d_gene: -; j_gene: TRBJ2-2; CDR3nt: TGTGCCTGGAGAAAATTGGGGGAGCTGTTTTTT; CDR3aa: CAWRKLGELFF
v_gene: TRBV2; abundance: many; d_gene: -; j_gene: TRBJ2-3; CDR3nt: TGTGCCACCAAGGAGGGCCCCAGGGTTCTCCATACGCAGTATTTT; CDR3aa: CATKEGPRVLHTQYF
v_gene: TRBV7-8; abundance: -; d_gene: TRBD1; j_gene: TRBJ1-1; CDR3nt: TGTGCCAGCAGCTTAGGACAGGGAATCGAGTACACTGAAGCTTTCTTT; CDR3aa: CASSLGQGIEYTEAFF
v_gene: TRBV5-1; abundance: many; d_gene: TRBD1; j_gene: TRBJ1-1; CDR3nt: TGCGTCAGCAACAGGGGTGGGGGAACGAGAGTTGAAGCTTTCTTT; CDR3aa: CVSNRGGGTRVEAFF
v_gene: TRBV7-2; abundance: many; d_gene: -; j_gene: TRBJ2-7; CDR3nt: TGTGCCAGCAGCTTAGGGAACTCCTACGAGCAGTACTTC; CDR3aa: CASSLGNSYEQYF
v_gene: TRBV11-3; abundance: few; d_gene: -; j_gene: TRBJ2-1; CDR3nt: TGTGCCAGCAGCCAGGGATGGGTGGCTGAGCAGTTCTTC; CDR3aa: CASSQGWVAEQFF
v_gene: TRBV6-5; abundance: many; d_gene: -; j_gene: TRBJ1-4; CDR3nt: TGTGCCAGCAGTTACTCCCCACGCCAACTGAATGAAAAACTGTTTTTT; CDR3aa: CASSYSPRQLNEKLFF
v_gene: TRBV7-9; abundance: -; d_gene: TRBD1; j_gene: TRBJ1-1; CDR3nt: TGTGCCAGCAGCCAGGGACAGGGGGCCCGGATGAACACTGAAGCTTTCTTT; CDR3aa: CASSQGQGARMNTEAFF
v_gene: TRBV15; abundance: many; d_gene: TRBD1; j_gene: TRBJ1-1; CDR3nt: TGTGCCACCAGCAGAGATACCGGGACAGCCGACACTGAAGCTTTCTTT; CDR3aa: CATSRDTGTADTEAFF
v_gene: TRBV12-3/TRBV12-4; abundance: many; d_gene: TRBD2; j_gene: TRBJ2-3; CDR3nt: TGTGCCAGCAGACCCCGGACTAGCGGGGGAGGTACGCAGTATTTT; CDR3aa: CASRPRTSGGGTQYF
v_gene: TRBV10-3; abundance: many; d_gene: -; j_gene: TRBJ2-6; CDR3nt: TGTGCCATCAGCGGGACATTTAGCTCTGGGGCCAACGTCCTGACTTTC; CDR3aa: CAISGTFSSGANVLTF
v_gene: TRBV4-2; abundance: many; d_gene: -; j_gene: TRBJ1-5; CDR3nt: TGTGCCAGCAGCCAAGAAGGTTTCGGTCAGCCCCAGCATTTT; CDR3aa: CASSQEGFGQPQHF
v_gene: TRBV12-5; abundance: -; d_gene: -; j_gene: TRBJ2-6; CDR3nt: TGTGCTAGTGGTTGGGGACACCTGGCCTCTGGGGCCAACGTCCTGACTTTC; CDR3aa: CASGWGHLASGANVLTF
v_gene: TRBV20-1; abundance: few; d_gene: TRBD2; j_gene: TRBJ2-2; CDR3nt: TGCAGTGCTAGAGCGAGCCGGGGGGCCGGGGAGCTGTTTTTT; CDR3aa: CSARASRGAGELFF
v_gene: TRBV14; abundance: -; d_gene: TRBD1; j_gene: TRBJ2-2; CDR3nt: TGTGCCAGCAGCTTGAGGTCGGGGACAGTAAACACCGGGGAGCTGTTTTTT; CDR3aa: CASSLRSGTVNTGELFF
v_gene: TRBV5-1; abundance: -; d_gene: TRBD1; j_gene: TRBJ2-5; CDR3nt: TGCGCCAGCAGCTCGTCGACAGGGGCACAAGAGACCCAGTACTTC; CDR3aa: CASSSSTGAQETQYF
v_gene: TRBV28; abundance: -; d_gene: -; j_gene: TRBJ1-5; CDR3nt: TGTGCCAGCCTTGGCAGGGATGGCCAGCCCCAGCATTTT; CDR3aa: CASLGRDGQPQHF
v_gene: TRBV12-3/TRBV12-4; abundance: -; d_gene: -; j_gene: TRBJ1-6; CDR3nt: TGTGCCAGCAGCAGGGGCAGGACCTGGGTTTCACCCCTCCACTTT; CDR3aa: CASSRGRTWVSPLHF
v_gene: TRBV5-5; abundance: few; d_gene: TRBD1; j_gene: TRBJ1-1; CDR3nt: TGTGCCAGCAGCGGGGACAGGGGTGTGGGTACTGAAGCTTTCTTT; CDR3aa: CASSGDRGVGTEAFF
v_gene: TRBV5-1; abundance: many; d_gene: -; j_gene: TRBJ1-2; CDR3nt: TGCGCCAGCAGCTTGCCGACAGATTTTAACTATGGCTACACCTTC; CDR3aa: CASSLPTDFNYGYTF
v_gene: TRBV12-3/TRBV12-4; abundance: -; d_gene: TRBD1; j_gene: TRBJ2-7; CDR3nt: TGTGCCAGCAGTTTTAGGACAGGGAATAGCGAGCAGTACTTC; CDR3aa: CASSFRTGNSEQYF
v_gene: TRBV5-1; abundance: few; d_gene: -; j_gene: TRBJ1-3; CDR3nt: TGCGCCAGCAGCTCAACTCGGGGGATCTCTGGAAACACCATATATTTT; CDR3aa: CASSSTRGISGNTIYF
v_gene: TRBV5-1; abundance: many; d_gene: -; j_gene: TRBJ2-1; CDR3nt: TGCGCCTGTCGGGTAGGGCTCGGTGACAATGAGCAGTTCTTC; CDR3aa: CACRVGLGDNEQFF
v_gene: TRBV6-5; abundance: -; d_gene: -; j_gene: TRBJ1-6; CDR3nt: TGTGCCAGCGGACGTACCTTGAATTCACCCCTCCACTTT; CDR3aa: CASGRTLNSPLHF
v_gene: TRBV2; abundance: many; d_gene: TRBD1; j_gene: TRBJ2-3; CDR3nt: TGTGCCAGCACCGACTTCGGGACAGGTACCGATACGCAGTATTTT; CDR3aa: CASTDFGTGTDTQYF
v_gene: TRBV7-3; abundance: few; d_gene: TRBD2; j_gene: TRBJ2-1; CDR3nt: TGTGCCAGCAGCAGGCGGGGGGGCGTCTACAATGAGCAGTTCTTC; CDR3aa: CASSRRGGVYNEQFF
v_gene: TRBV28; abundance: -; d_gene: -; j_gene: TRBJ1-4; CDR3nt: TGTGCCAGCAGTTCTTCCCCCACATCTAATGAAAAACTGTTTTTT; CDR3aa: CASSSSPTSNEKLFF
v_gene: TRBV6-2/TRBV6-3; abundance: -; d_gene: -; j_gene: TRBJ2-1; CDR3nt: TGTGCCAGCAGTTATGAAGGGAGGCCCTACAATGAGCAGTTCTTC; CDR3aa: CASSYEGRPYNEQFF
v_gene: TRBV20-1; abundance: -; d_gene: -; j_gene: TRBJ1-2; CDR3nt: TGCAGTGCCCTTGGGGGGGTGGGCTACACCTTC; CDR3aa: CSALGGVGYTF
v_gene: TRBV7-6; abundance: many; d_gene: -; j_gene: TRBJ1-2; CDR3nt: TGTGCCAGCAGCTTAAGACCAGGGAGCAGTAACTATGGCTACACCTTC; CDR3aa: CASSLRPGSSNYGYTF
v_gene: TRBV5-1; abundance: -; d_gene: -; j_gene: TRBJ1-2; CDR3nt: TGCGCCAGCAGCTTGGAATCCCGAGGATTCTATGGCTACACCTTC; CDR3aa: CASSLESRGFYGYTF
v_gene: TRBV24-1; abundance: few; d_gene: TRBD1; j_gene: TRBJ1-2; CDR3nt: TGTGCCACCAGTGATTACCGACAGGGAGTCGACTATGGCTACACCTTC; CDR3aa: CATSDYRQGVDYGYTF
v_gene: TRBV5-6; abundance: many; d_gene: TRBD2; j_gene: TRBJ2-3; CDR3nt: TGTGCCAGCAGCTCGAAGCGGGGGAGAGATACGCAGTATTTT; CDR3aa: CASSSKRGRDTQYF
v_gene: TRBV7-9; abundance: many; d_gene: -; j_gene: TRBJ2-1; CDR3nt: TGTGCCAGCAGCTTAGTCGATGAGCAGTTCTTC; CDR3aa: CASSLVDEQFF
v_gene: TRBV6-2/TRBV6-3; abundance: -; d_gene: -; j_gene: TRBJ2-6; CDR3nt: TGTGCCAGCCGGGGGCAGGGGGACTCTGGGGCCAACGTCCTGACTTTC; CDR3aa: CASRGQGDSGANVLTF
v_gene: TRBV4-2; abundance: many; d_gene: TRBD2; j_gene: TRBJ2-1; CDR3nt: TGTGCCAGCAGCCAAGAAGGCGGGGGGGACCTCAATGAGCAGTTCTTC; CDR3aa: CASSQEGGGDLNEQFF
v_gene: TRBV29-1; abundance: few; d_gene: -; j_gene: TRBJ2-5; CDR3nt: TGCAGCGTTGGTCAGGGTGGAGAGACCCAGTACTTC; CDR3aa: CSVGQGGETQYF
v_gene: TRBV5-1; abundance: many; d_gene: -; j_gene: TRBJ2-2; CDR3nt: TGCGCCAGCAGCCCCGGACAGACCGTCGGGGAGCTGTTTTTT; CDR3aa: CASSPGQTVGELFF
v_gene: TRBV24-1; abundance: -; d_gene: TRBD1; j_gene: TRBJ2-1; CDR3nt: TGTGCCACCAGTGATTCACAAAGCGGGGTACAGGGGGCTTATGAGCAGTTCTTC; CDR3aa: CATSDSQSGVQGAYEQFF
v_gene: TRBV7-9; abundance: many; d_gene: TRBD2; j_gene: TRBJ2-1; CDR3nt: TGTGCCAGCAGCCCTCCTAGCGGGGGTCTTTCCTACAATGAGCAGTTCTTC; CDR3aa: CASSPPSGGLSYNEQFF
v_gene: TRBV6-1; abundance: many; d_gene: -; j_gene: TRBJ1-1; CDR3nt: TGTGCCAGCAGTGAACCGGGAGGGATTGAAGCTTTCTTT; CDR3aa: CASSEPGGIEAFF
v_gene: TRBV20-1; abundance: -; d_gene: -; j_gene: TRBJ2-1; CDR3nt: TGCAGTGCTAGAGATTACAACCTCTACAATGAGCAGTTCTTC; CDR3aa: CSARDYNLYNEQFF
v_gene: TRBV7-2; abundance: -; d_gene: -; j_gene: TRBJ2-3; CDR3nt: TGTGCCAGCTGGAGCGGGCAGATCACAGATACGCAGTATTTT; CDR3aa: CASWSGQITDTQYF
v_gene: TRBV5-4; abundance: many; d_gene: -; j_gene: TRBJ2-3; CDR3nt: TGTGCCGCGACAATTGGGGGGAACACAGATACGCAGTATTTT; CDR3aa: CAATIGGNTDTQYF
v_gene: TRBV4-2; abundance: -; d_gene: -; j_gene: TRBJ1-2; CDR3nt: TGTGCCAGCAGCCAAGAAATAACCACGGTCGACTATGGCTACACCTTC; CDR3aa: CASSQEITTVDYGYTF
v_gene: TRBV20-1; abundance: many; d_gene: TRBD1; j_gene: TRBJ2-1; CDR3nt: TGCAGTGCTAGACACACACCGACAGGGGCCTACAATGAGCAGTTCTTC; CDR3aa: CSARHTPTGAYNEQFF
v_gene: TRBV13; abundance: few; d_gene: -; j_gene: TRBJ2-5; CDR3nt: TGTGCCAGCAGCATCTCCCGAGGCAGGTGGGAGACCCAGTACTTC; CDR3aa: CASSISRGRWETQYF